A selection of T cell receptor beta chains follows, all from one sample in a study of shared clonotypes between healthy human individuals. Sequenced by immunoSEQ multiplex PCR; TCRdb stores in-frame clones only, minus some. The sample includes approximately 700,000 clones, roughly 73% of them seen just once. Sequenced material: memory CD4+ T cells sorted from blood. Every receptor here comes from a young woman in good health. Both conserved end residues are part of each CDR3. Fields, in order: CDR3 protein, CDR3 DNA, J gene, D gene, clone size, V gene. A D gene is named only where the DNA matches it firmly. Clone size is stated in some rows and not others, as once, few, many or a class when expanded.

CASSLWQGGTDTQYF,TGTGCCAGCAGTTTATGGCAGGGGGGCACAGATACGCAGTATTTT,TRBJ2-3,TRBD1,once,TRBV28
CAWSALGGYNEQFF,TGTGCCTGGAGCGCCTTAGGGGGGTACAATGAGCAGTTCTTC,TRBJ2-1,.,.,TRBV30
CASSLGTAGAADTQYF,TGTGCCAGCAGCTTAGGGACGGCGGGAGCGGCAGATACGCAGTATTTT,TRBJ2-3,TRBD2,once,TRBV7-3
CAWSPGGTQETQYF,TGTGCCTGGAGCCCTGGCGGGACACAAGAGACCCAGTACTTC,TRBJ2-5,.,once,TRBV30
CASSYGASNQPQHF,TGTGCCAGCAGTTACGGGGCTAGCAATCAGCCCCAGCATTTT,TRBJ1-5,.,.,TRBV6-6
CASSHRAGTSDNEQFF,TGTGCCAGCAGCCATAGGGCCGGGACTAGCGACAATGAGCAGTTCTTC,TRBJ2-1,TRBD2,.,TRBV9
CASSFGGLAEQFF,TGTGCCAGCAGCTTCGGCGGCTTGGCGGAGCAGTTCTTC,TRBJ2-1,.,.,TRBV7-2
CASSLRGGYEQFF,TGTGCCAGCAGTTTAAGGGGGGGCTATGAGCAGTTCTTC,TRBJ2-1,.,.,TRBV27
CASSVDSGVYNEQFF,TGTGCCAGCAGCGTAGACAGCGGAGTCTACAATGAGCAGTTCTTC,TRBJ2-1,.,.,TRBV9
CASSLSGAAQPQHF,TGTGCCAGCAGTTTATCAGGGGCGGCTCAGCCCCAGCATTTT,TRBJ1-5,.,.,TRBV28
CASSSQGLPQHF,TGTGCCAGCAGTTCACAGGGTTTACCCCAGCATTTT,TRBJ1-5,.,few,TRBV28
CASSRSGSSYNEQFF,TGCGCCAGCAGCCGGAGCGGAAGCTCCTACAATGAGCAGTTCTTC,TRBJ2-1,.,.,TRBV5-1
CASQRAGNTIYF,TGTGCCAGCCAACGGGCAGGAAACACCATATATTTT,TRBJ1-3,.,.,TRBV19
CASSLVTLVRPLYGYTF,TGTGCCAGCAGCTTAGTAACATTGGTACGCCCACTTTATGGCTACACCTTC,TRBJ1-2,.,few,TRBV7-2
CASSLNQGSNEQFF,TGTGCCAGCAGCTTAAATCAGGGGAGTAATGAGCAGTTCTTC,TRBJ2-1,.,many,TRBV7-3
CASSTAGHPLYEQYF,TGTGCCAGCAGTACCGCCGGGCACCCCCTCTACGAGCAGTACTTC,TRBJ2-7,.,.,TRBV6-6
CASSPPRGLAGASYEQYF,TGTGCCAGCAGTCCCCCAAGAGGACTAGCGGGAGCTTCCTACGAGCAGTACTTC,TRBJ2-7,TRBD2,few,TRBV28
CASSLSVVGNTIYF,TGTGCCAGCAGTTTATCAGTGGTTGGAAACACCATATATTTT,TRBJ1-3,.,.,TRBV28
CASSSTGGGYNEQFF,TGTGCCAGCAGCTCCACCGGGGGTGGATACAATGAGCAGTTCTTC,TRBJ2-1,.,.,TRBV6-5
CASSLLGGRMNTEAFF,TGTGCCAGCAGCTTGTTGGGGGGGCGGATGAACACTGAAGCTTTCTTT,TRBJ1-1,.,.,TRBV5-4
CASSTGTGKETQYF,TGCGCCAGCAGCACCGGGACAGGGAAAGAGACCCAGTACTTC,TRBJ2-5,TRBD1,.,TRBV5-1
CASSNPNTGAFF,TGTGCCAGCAGTAACCCCAATACAGGGGCTTTCTTT,TRBJ1-1,.,.,TRBV6-6
CATRTGNQPQHF,TGTGCCACCCGGACAGGGAATCAGCCCCAGCATTTT,TRBJ1-5,TRBD1,.,TRBV28
CASSLDGVTRGTQYF,TGCGCCAGCAGCCTGGACGGGGTTACCCGGGGTACGCAGTATTTT,TRBJ2-3,.,.,TRBV5-1
CATRPQTGELFF,TGTGCCACACGGCCCCAGACCGGGGAGCTGTTTTTT,TRBJ2-2,.,many,TRBV6-6
CASSSLAGLQETQYF,TGCGCCAGCAGCTCACTAGCGGGCCTCCAAGAGACCCAGTACTTC,TRBJ2-5,TRBD2,few,TRBV5-1
CASSIYAGTEGTGELFF,TGTGCCAGCAGCATATACGCCGGGACAGAGGGCACCGGGGAGCTGTTTTTT,TRBJ2-2,TRBD1,.,TRBV9